A single sample gave rise to the 15 T cell receptor beta chains below, sequenced in a study of blood T cell repertoires in COVID-19. The assay was immunoSEQ multiplex PCR, and TCRdb's table has in-frame clones only and misses some. The sample has under 300,000 clones; 70% to 90% are singletons. What was sequenced was peripheral blood. The receptors come from a woman in her thirties or forties who had recovered from COVID-19.

This clone is a singleton in its sample. The rearrangement uses TRBV30 and TRBJ2-5; 7 bases line up with TRBD2. V lost 4 bases, J lost 1 base, and 3 bases stayed unmatched. In germline, CDR1 is GTSNPN, CDR2 SVGIG (reference sequence). The CDR3 is made up of 13 amino acids. CDR3 DNA sequence: TGTGCCTGGACCCCTAGCGGCCAAGAGACCCAGTACTTC. This codes for CAWTPSGQETQYF.

CDR3: CASSYAPAGTHGYTF. The CDR3 DNA sequence: TGTGCCAGCAGTTACGCACCCGCCGGGACTCATGGCTACACCTTC. J is TRBJ1-2 and V is TRBV6-5; tentatively, D is TRBD1 (5 bases). Germline CDR1 and CDR2: MNHEY and SVGAGI. The V end lost 2 bases, the J end lost 6 bases, and 16 bases lay between the germline ends. The CDR3 has 15 amino acids.

The chain is built from TRBV3-1 (or the pseudogene TRBV3-2) and TRBJ2-7, with D possibly matching TRBD2 (7 bases). Germline V lookup: CDR1 LGHDT, CDR2 YNNKEL (reference sequence). The CDR3 has 16 residues. The V gene lost 6 bases and the J gene lost 0 bases, with 18 bases spanning the gap. CDR3: CASSSSGGPHSYEQYV. Here the CDR3 DNA reads TGTGCCAGCAGTTCCTCGGGGGGCCCCCACTCCTACGAGCAGTACGTC.

The chain employs TRBV30 and TRBJ1-1, with D perhaps matching TRBD1 (5 bases). Trimming left V 0 bases short and J 2 bases short, with 13 bases between. Germline assignment: CDR1 GTSNPN and CDR2 SVGIG (reference sequence). This CDR3 has 15 amino acids. The CDR3 protein is CAWSVWGGLNTEAFF. CDR3 nucleotide sequence: TGTGCCTGGAGTGTATGGGGGGGTCTCAACACTGAAGCTTTCTTT.

J is TRBJ2-5 and V is TRBV30; perhaps TRBD1 as D (6 bases). This CDR3 comprises 13 residues. Germline loops: CDR1 GTSNPN, CDR2 SVGIG (reference sequence). V lost 2 bases and J lost 4, with 11 bases in between. The CDR3 spells CAWSRGHSETQYF. In nucleotides, the CDR3 is TGTGCCTGGAGTCGGGGACACTCAGAGACCCAGTACTTC.

The CDR3 loop reads CASSPTPPKGGANVLTF. CDR3 DNA: TGTGCCAGTAGTCCCACCCCTCCCAAGGGGGGGGCCAACGTCCTGACTTTC. The genes are TRBV19 and TRBJ2-6; tentative D call: TRBD1 (5 bases). Trimming removed 5 bases at V and 4 bases at J, with 18 bases between. CDR1 is LNHDA, CDR2 SQIVND, per germline (reference sequence). The length of the CDR3 is 17 residues. The whole variable domain, filled in from reference TRBV19 and TRBJ2-6, reads DGGITQSPKYLFRKEGQNVTLSCEQNLNHDAMYWYRQDPGQGLRLIYYSQIVNDFQKGDIAEGYSVSREKKESFPLTVTSAQKNPTAFYLCASSPTPPKGGANVLTFGAGSRLTVL.

The chain carries TRBV5-8 and TRBJ2-1; possibly TRBD2 for D (6 bases). Trimming removed 0 bases at V and 12 bases at J, with 13 bases between. CDR3 length: 13 residues. Germline V gene lookup returns CDR1 SGHTS and CDR2 YDEGEE. The CDR3 bases are TGTGCCAGCAGCTTGGCCAACGGGGAGGTGCAGTTCTTC. Protein: CASSLANGEVQFF.

This sequence joins TRBV3-1 (or the pseudogene TRBV3-2) and TRBJ2-7; 7 bases are a match to TRBD2. Germline lookup yields CDR1 LGHDT and CDR2 YNNKEL (reference sequence). The CDR3 contains 15 residues. Unmatched junction bases numbered 7, after V lost 4 bases and J lost 1 base. In DNA form, the CDR3 reads TGTGCCAGCAGCCGCGGGGGATGGGGATCCTACGAGCAGTACTTC. It codes for CASSRGGWGSYEQYF.

This sequence joins TRBV4-3 and TRBJ2-1; 11 bases align to TRBD2. Looked up from germline, CDR1 is LGHNA and CDR2 is YSLEER. The CDR3 consists of 18 residues. The trim removed 0 bases at V and 9 bases at J, leaving 13 bases unmatched. The CDR3 region has the DNA TGCGCCAGCAGCCAAGATGGCACCCTAGCGGGAGGCCGTGGTGAGCAGTTCTTC. Protein product: CASSQDGTLAGGRGEQFF.

The chain combines TRBV27 with TRBJ2-1; 10 bases align to TRBD2. This CDR3 is built from 16 residues. The germline V gene encodes CDR1 MNHEY and CDR2 SMNVEV (reference sequence). The J segment lost 3 bases and the V segment lost 5 bases, leaving 7 bases of the junction unmatched. The CDR3 reads CASSRGRTSGYNEQFF. In DNA, the CDR3 is TGTGCCAGCAGTAGGGGGCGGACTAGCGGCTACAATGAGCAGTTCTTC.

V is TRBV5-4 and J is TRBJ2-2, with D tentatively TRBD2 (6 bases). The CDR3 runs 16 residues. Germline V CDR1 and CDR2: SGHNT, YYREEE (reference sequence). V was trimmed by 4 bases and J by 4 bases, leaving 17 bases between them. The CDR3 region is CASSPGRGSPTGELFF. CDR3 bases: TGTGCCAGCAGCCCCGGTCGGGGGTCCCCCACCGGGGAGCTGTTTTTT.

Here the CDR3 DNA reads TGTGCCACCCCGGAGTGGAACGAGCAGTACGTC. Protein product: CATPEWNEQYV. This chain connects TRBV12-3 or TRBV12-4 to TRBJ2-7; unclear D gene. The CDR3 is 11 residues long. V lost 10 bases, J lost 5 bases, and 12 bases lay in between.

The genes are TRBV6-2 or TRBV6-3 and TRBJ1-2, with D possibly TRBD1 on 6 matching bases. The V gene's germline CDR1 is MNHEY and CDR2 SVGEGT. Trimming took 2 bases from V and 4 from J, leaving 11 bases between them. The CDR3 is made up of 14 amino acids. DNA for the CDR3: TGTGCCAGCAGTTACGGTACAGGGAGCTATGGCTACACCTTC. Its translation is CASSYGTGSYGYTF.

J is TRBJ2-1 and V is TRBV9; 15 bases agree with TRBD2. Germline trimming cut 4 bases from V and 8 bases from J; bases unmatched to any gene: 4. The CDR3 runs to 15 residues. Germline assignment: CDR1 SGDLS and CDR2 YYNGEE. CDR3 region: CASSKGLAGGDEQFF. DNA of the CDR3: TGTGCCAGCAGCAAAGGACTAGCGGGAGGGGATGAGCAGTTCTTC.

The rearrangement joins TRBV7-9 to TRBJ1-2; no definite D call. Germline CDR1 reads SEHNR; CDR2 reads FQNEAQ (reference sequence). V dropped 1 base and J dropped 4 bases, with 13 bases sitting between them. CDR3 length: 15 amino acids. The CDR3 region has the DNA TGTGCCAGCAGCTTAGGCCGCGGGGTCCTCTATGGCTACACCTTC. Its translation is CASSLGRGVLYGYTF.